Listed below are T cell receptor beta chains from one sample, sequenced in a study of neurological immune-mediated disorders. TCRdb re-called the 5' RACE reads through MiXCR, storing one row per CDR3 protein. The table includes roughly 47,000 distinct CDR3 sequences, just under 4.5% detected once. Material: PBMCs. These receptors all stem from a woman aged 55-70 years with multiple sclerosis. Both conserved end residues are part of each CDR3. The D gene is left open where the match is weak. Size is stated for part of the rows, as once, few or many counts, or as a class when the clone is expanded.

V gene: TRBV7-8; clone size: many; D gene: .; J gene: TRBJ2-3; CDR3 DNA: TGTGCCAGCAGCCCCTGGACAGATACGCAGTATTTT; CDR3 protein: CASSPWTDTQYF
V gene: TRBV10-2; clone size: few; D gene: TRBD2; J gene: TRBJ2-3; CDR3 DNA: TGCGCCAGCAGTGAGCCGCCTAGCGGGGCAGATACGCAGTATTTT; CDR3 protein: CASSEPPSGADTQYF
V gene: TRBV5-1; clone size: few; D gene: .; J gene: TRBJ1-2; CDR3 DNA: TGCGCCAGCAGCTTGTCTTTCCCACTCGGCTACACCTTC; CDR3 protein: CASSLSFPLGYTF
V gene: TRBV4-1; clone size: many; D gene: .; J gene: TRBJ1-2; CDR3 DNA: TGCGCCAGCAGCCCCGGGAGAAGGAGGGATAACTATGGCTACACCTTC; CDR3 protein: CASSPGRRRDNYGYTF
V gene: TRBV5-1; clone size: few; D gene: TRBD1; J gene: TRBJ1-1; CDR3 DNA: TGCGCCAGCAGCTTAGCGGGACAGGGAACTGAAGCTTTCTTT; CDR3 protein: CASSLAGQGTEAFF
V gene: TRBV4-3; clone size: many; D gene: .; J gene: TRBJ2-1; CDR3 DNA: TGCGCCAGCAGCCAACGCCTCAGAGGGAAAAATGAGCAGTTCTTC; CDR3 protein: CASSQRLRGKNEQFF
V gene: TRBV7-2; clone size: few; D gene: .; J gene: TRBJ1-2; CDR3 DNA: TGTGCCAGCAGCCCACTTGGAGGGGATTATGGCTACACCTTC; CDR3 protein: CASSPLGGDYGYTF
V gene: TRBV7-2; clone size: few; D gene: .; J gene: TRBJ1-2; CDR3 DNA: TGTGCCAGCAGCTTAGGAAAGTCTTCTAACTATGGCTACACCTTC; CDR3 protein: CASSLGKSSNYGYTF
V gene: TRBV5-5; clone size: few; D gene: .; J gene: TRBJ2-2; CDR3 DNA: TGTGCCAGCAGCCCCGTGGAGGGCTTAGGCGGGGAGCTGTTTTTT; CDR3 protein: CASSPVEGLGGELFF
V gene: TRBV3-1; clone size: many; D gene: .; J gene: TRBJ1-4; CDR3 DNA: TGTGCCAGCAGCCCTCAGGTCGCTGCAACTAATGAAAAACTGTTTTTT; CDR3 protein: CASSPQVAATNEKLFF
V gene: TRBV5-1; clone size: many; D gene: .; J gene: TRBJ1-2; CDR3 DNA: TGCGCCAGCAGTCCTGACCCGCGGGGCGGCTACACCTTC; CDR3 protein: CASSPDPRGGYTF
V gene: TRBV7-2; clone size: .; D gene: .; J gene: TRBJ2-5; CDR3 DNA: TGTGCCAGCAGCTTTAGGGTGCAAGAGACCCAGTACTTC; CDR3 protein: CASSFRVQETQYF
V gene: TRBV20-1; clone size: many; D gene: .; J gene: TRBJ2-5; CDR3 DNA: TGCAGTGCTAGGCCCCAAGAGACCCAGTACTTC; CDR3 protein: CSARPQETQYF
V gene: TRBV20-1; clone size: many; D gene: .; J gene: TRBJ2-1; CDR3 DNA: TGCAGTGCATCTCCCCGGAGCTCCTACAATGAGCAGTTCTTC; CDR3 protein: CSASPRSSYNEQFF
V gene: TRBV7-2; clone size: .; D gene: TRBD1; J gene: TRBJ2-7; CDR3 DNA: TGTGCCAGCGGCAGGGACAGGGCCTCCTACGAACAGTACTTC; CDR3 protein: CASGRDRASYEQYF
V gene: TRBV5-6; clone size: .; D gene: .; J gene: TRBJ1-1; CDR3 DNA: TGTGCCAGCAGCTTGGACAGGTTGACTGAAGCTTTCTTT; CDR3 protein: CASSLDRLTEAFF